The 9 T cell receptor beta chains listed next were all sequenced from one sample in a study of blood T cell repertoires in COVID-19 (dated by TCRdb to about 2020). Libraries were made using the immunoSEQ multiplex PCR assay. In its TCRdb copy, this immuneACCESS table keeps in-frame sequences only and misses some clones. Where compared with another copy, unresolved V genes explain less than half of these, and the others have no known cause. A total of 140,000 to 150,000 clones appear in this sample, 88% of them only once. The ten largest clones represent 2% to 2.5% of the sample. Sequencing was done on a sample of peripheral blood. The receptor set was obtained from a human donor in a cohort sampled during active COVID-19.

The chain employs TRBV18 and TRBJ2-5; D remains ambiguous. The CDR3 is 13 amino acids. The germline gives CDR1 KGHSH, CDR2 LQKENI. The V end lost 7 bases, the J end lost 5 bases, and 14 bases lay between the germline ends. This CDR3 is CASLQQLTETQYF. Written as DNA, the CDR3 is TGTGCCAGCTTACAGCAGCTGACGGAGACCCAGTACTTC.

This rearrangement joins TRBV4-3 to TRBJ2-7; D is possibly TRBD2 (6 bases). Germline loops: CDR1 LGHNA, CDR2 YSLEER. CDR3 size: 17 residues. With 4 bases removed from V and 2 bases from J, the gap between germline ends came to 21 bases. CDR3 DNA sequence: TGCGCCAGCAGCCGATCAACTAGCCCCGGAGACCCCTACGAGCAGTACTTC. Amino acids: CASSRSTSPGDPYEQYF.

The chain carries TRBV5-5 and TRBJ1-1; D remains unclear. Trimming cost V 2 bases and J 0 bases, with 8 bases left between them. This CDR3 contains 14 residues. Germline CDR1 and CDR2: SGHKS and YYEKEE (reference sequence). The DNA of the CDR3 is TGTGCCAGCAGCTTTTACACTATGAACACTGAAGCTTTCTTT. Protein sequence: CASSFYTMNTEAFF.

The chain links TRBV7-3 to TRBJ2-6; 8 positions match TRBD2. CDR1 is SGHTA and CDR2 is FQGTGA in the germline V gene. The CDR3 consists of 15 residues. J was trimmed by 3 bases and V by 4 bases; bases with no gene match: 2. CDR3 in DNA: TGTGCCAGCAGCTCCAGCGGGGGTGGGGCCAACGTCCTGACTTTC. Translating gives CASSSSGGGANVLTF.

The chain has TRBV28 and TRBJ2-1; possibly TRBD2 for D (5 bases). V was pared by 2 bases and J by 6 bases, with 14 bases between. Germline V gene data show CDR1 as MDHEN and CDR2 as SYDVKM. The CDR3 has 15 amino acids. The CDR3 coding sequence is TGTGCCAGCAGTTTACCTCTTGGCGCGGGCAATGAGCAGTTCTTC. Its translation: CASSLPLGAGNEQFF.

This chain uses TRBV4-1 with TRBJ2-6, with TRBD1 as a possible D gene (5 bases). Germline loops: CDR1 MGHRA, CDR2 YSYEKL. The CDR3 extends over 19 amino acids. V was pared by 0 bases and J by 1 base, with 16 bases between. CDR3 region: CASSQDTPGATSGANVLTF. The CDR3 nucleotides read TGCGCCAGCAGCCAAGATACCCCTGGGGCGACGTCTGGGGCCAACGTCCTGACTTTC.

The chain employs TRBV6-6 and TRBJ2-5; weak D call: TRBD1 (6 bases). Germline V gene lookup returns CDR1 MNHNY and CDR2 SVGAGI (reference sequence). The CDR3 consists of 16 residues. V was clipped by 5 bases and J by 5 bases, with 21 bases between them. The CDR3 DNA sequence: TGTGCCAGCAGTAATTTCTACAGGGCGCCCGGGGAGACCCAGTACTTC. This codes for CASSNFYRAPGETQYF.

The chain carries TRBV19 and TRBJ2-5; the D gene is possibly TRBD1 (6 bases). The V end lost 3 bases, the J end lost 5 bases, and 19 bases lay between the germline ends. The CDR3 is made up of 16 amino acids. Germline loops: CDR1 LNHDA, CDR2 SQIVND (reference sequence). The CDR3 coding sequence is TGTGCCAGTAGTATCATCACAGGGACGGGGTCGGAGACCCAGTACTTC. Protein sequence: CASSIITGTGSETQYF.

The chain joins TRBV6-5 to TRBJ2-3; D is unresolved. This CDR3 is 15 amino acids long. V was cut by 7 bases and J by 2 bases, with 16 bases left in between. CDR1 and CDR2 (germline): MNHEY, SVGAGI. The DNA for the CDR3 is TGTGCCAGCAACCCAAATCCAGTTTCCACAGATACGCAGTATTTT. This encodes CASNPNPVSTDTQYF.